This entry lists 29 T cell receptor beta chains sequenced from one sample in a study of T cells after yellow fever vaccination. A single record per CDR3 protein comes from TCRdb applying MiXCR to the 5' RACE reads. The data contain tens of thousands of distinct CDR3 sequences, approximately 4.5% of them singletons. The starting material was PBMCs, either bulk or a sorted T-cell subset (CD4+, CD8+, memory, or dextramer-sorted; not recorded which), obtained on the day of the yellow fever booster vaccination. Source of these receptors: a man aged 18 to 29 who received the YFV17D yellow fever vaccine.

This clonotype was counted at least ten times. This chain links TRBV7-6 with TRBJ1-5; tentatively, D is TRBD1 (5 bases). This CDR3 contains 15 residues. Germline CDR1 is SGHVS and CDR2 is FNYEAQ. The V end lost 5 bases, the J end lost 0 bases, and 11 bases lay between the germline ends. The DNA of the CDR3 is TGTGCCAGCAGCGAACGAAGGGGTAGCAATCAGCCCCAGCATTTT. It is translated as CASSERRGSNQPQHF.

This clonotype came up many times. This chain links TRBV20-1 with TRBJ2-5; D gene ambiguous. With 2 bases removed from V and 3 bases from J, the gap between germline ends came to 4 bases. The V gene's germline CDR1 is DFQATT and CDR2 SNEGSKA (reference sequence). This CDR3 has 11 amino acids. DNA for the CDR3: TGCAGTGCTAGACGAGAAGAGACCCAGTACTTC. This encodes CSARREETQYF.

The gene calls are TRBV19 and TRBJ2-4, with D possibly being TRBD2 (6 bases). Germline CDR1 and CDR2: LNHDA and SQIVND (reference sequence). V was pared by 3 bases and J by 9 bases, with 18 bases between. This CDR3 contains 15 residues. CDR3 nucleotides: TGTGCCAGTAGTATCACAGCGGGCGCCGGGGGCATTCAGTACTTC. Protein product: CASSITAGAGGIQYF.

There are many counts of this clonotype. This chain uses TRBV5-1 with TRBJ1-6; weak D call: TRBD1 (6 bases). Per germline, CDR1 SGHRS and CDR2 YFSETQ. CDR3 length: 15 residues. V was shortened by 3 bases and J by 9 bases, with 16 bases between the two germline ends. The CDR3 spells CASSSLGQSSSPLHF. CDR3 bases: TGCGCCAGCAGCTCTCTCGGACAGAGCAGTTCACCCCTCCACTTT.

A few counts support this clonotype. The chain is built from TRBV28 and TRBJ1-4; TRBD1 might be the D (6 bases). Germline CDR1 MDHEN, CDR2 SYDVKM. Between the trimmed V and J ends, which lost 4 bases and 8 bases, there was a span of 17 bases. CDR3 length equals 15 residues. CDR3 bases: TGTGCCAGCAGTTATCCCGCGGGGGCCGGAGAAAAACTGTTTTTT. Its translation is CASSYPAGAGEKLFF.

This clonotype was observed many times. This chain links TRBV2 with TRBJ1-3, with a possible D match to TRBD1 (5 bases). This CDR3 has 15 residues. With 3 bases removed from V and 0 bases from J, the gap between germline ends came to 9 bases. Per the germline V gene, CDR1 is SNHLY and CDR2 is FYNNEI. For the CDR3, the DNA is TGTGCCAGCAGTGAGCGCAGGGCCTCTGGAAACACCATATATTTT. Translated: CASSERRASGNTIYF.

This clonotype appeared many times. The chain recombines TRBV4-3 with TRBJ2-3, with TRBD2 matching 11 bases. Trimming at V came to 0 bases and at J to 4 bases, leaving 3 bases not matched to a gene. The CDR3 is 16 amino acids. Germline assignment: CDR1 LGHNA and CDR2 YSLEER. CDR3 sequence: CASSQEVLAGADTQYF. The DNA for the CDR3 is TGCGCCAGCAGCCAAGAGGTACTAGCGGGGGCAGATACGCAGTATTTT.

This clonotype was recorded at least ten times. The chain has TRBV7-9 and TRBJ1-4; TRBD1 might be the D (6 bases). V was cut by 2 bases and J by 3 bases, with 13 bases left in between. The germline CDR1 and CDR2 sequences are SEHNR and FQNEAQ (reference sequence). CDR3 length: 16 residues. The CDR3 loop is CASSLRRDTANEKLFF. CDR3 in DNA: TGTGCCAGCAGCTTACGCCGGGACACAGCTAATGAAAAACTGTTTTTT.

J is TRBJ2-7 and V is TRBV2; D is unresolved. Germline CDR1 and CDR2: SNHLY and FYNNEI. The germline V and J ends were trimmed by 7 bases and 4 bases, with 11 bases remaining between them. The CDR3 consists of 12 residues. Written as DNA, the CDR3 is TGTGCCAGCACCTGGGCCCGATACGAGCAGTACTTC. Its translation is CASTWARYEQYF.

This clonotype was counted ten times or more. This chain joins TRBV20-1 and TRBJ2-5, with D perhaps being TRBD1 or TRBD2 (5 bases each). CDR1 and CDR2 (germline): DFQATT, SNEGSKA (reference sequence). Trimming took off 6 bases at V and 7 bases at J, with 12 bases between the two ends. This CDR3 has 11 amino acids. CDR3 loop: CSAGTVGTQYF. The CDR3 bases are TGCAGTGCCGGGACCGTGGGGACCCAGTACTTC.

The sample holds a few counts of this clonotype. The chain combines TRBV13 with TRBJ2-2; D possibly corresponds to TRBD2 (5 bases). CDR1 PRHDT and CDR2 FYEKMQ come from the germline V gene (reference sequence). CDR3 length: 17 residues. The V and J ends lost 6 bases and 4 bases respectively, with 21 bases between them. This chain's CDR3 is CASSKTEGSAFTGELFF. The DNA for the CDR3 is TGTGCCAGCAGTAAAACCGAGGGTTCTGCCTTCACCGGGGAGCTGTTTTTT.

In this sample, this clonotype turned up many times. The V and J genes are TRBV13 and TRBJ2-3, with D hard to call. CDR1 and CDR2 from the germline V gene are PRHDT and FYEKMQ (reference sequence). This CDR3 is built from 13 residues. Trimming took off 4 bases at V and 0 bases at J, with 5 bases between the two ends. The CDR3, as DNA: TGTGCCAGCAGCTCCATTAGCACAGATACGCAGTATTTT. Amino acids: CASSSISTDTQYF.

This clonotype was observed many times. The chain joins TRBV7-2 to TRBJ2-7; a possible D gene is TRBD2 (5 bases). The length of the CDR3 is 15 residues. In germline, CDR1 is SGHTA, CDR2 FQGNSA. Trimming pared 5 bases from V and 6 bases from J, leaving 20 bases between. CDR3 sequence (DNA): TGTGCCAGCAGCCTGAGCCCTCCGCCGGGATCCGAGCAGTACGTC. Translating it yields CASSLSPPPGSEQYV.

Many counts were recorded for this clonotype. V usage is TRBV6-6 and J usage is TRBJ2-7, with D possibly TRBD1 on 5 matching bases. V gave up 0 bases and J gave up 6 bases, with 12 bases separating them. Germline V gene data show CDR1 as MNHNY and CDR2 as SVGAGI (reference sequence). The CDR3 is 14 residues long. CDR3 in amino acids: CASSYSQGPGEQYV. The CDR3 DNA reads TGTGCCAGCAGTTACTCTCAGGGCCCGGGCGAGCAGTACGTC.

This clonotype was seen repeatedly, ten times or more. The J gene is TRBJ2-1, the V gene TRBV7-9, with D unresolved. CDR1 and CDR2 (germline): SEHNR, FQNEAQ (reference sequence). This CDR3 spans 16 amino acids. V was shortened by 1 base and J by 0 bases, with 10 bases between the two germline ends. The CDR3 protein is CASSLVSLSSYNEQFF. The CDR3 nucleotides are TGTGCCAGCAGCTTAGTCTCCCTCAGCTCCTACAATGAGCAGTTCTTC.

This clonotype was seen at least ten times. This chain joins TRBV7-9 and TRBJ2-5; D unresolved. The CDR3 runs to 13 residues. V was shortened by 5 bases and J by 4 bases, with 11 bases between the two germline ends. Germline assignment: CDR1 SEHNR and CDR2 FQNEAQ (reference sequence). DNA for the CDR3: TGTGCCAGCAGCCCCCCCAATGGAGAGACCCAGTACTTC. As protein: CASSPPNGETQYF.

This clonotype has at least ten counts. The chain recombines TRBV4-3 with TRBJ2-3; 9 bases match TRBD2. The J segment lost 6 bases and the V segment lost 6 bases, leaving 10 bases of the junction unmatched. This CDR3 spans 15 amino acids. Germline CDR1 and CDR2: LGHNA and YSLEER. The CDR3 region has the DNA TGCGCCAGCAGTCAATCCAGGCTAGCGGGGGATACGCAGTATTTT. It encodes CASSQSRLAGDTQYF.

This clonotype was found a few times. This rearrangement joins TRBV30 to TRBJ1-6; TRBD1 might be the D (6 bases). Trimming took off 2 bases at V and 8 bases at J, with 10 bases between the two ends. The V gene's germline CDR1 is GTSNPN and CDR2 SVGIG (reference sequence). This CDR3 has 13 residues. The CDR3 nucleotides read TGTGCCTGGAGTCCCTACAGGGATTCACCCCTCCACTTT. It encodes CAWSPYRDSPLHF.

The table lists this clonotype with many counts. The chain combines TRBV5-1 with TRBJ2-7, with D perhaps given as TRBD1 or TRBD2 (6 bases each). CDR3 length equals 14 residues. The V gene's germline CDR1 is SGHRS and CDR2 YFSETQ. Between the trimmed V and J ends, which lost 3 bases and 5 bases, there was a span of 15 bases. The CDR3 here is CASSWGAGVDEQYV. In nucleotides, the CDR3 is TGCGCCAGCAGCTGGGGGGCCGGGGTGGACGAGCAGTACGTC.

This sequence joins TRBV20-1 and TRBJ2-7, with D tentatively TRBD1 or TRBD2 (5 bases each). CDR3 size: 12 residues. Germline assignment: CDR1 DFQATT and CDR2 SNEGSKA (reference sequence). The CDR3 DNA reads TGCAGCCTCGGGGCAGGGCGCTACGAGCAGTACTTC. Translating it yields CSLGAGRYEQYF.

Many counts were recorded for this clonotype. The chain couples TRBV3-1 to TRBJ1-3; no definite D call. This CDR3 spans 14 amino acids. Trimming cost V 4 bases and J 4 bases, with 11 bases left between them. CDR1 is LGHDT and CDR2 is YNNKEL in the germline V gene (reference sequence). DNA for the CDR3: TGTGCCAGCAGCCTCTCGGGGTACGGAAACACCATATATTTT. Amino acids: CASSLSGYGNTIYF.

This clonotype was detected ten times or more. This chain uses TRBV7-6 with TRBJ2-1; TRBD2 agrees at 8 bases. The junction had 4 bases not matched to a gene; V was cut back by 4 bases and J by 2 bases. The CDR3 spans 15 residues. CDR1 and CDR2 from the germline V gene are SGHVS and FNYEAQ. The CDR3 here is CASSYGGAAYNEQFF. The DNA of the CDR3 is TGTGCCAGCAGCTACGGGGGGGCCGCCTACAATGAGCAGTTCTTC. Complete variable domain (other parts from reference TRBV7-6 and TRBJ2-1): GAGVSQSPRYKVTKRGQDVALRCDPISGHVSLYWYRQALGQGPEFLTYFNYEAQQDKSGLPNDRFSAERPEGSISTLTIQRTEQRDSAMYRCASSYGGAAYNEQFFGPGTRLTVL.

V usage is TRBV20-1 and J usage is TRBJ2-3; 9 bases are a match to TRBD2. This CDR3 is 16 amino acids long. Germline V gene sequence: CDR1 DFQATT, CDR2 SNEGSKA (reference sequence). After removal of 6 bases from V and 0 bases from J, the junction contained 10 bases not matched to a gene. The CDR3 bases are TGCAGTGCGCGAATGGCGGGGGGGGGTAGCACAGATACGCAGTATTTT. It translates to CSARMAGGGSTDTQYF.

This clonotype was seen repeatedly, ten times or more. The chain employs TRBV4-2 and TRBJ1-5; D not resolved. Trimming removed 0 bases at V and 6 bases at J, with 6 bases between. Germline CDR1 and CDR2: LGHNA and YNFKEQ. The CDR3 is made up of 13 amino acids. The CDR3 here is CASSQDSVQPQHF. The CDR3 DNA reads TGTGCCAGCAGCCAAGATTCCGTTCAGCCCCAGCATTTT.

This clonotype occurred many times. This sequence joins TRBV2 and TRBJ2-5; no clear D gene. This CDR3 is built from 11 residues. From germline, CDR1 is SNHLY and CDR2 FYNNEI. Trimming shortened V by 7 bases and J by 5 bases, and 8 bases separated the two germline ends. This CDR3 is CASTIMETQYF. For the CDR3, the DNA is TGTGCCAGCACCATTATGGAGACCCAGTACTTC.

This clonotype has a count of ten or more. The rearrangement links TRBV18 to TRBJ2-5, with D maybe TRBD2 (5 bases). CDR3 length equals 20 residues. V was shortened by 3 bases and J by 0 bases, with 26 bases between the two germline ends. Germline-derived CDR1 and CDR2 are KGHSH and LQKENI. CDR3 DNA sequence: TGTGCCAGCTCACCTCCACCGGGCCGAGGGTTTGTGGGGTACCAAGAGACCCAGTACTTC. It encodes CASSPPPGRGFVGYQETQYF.

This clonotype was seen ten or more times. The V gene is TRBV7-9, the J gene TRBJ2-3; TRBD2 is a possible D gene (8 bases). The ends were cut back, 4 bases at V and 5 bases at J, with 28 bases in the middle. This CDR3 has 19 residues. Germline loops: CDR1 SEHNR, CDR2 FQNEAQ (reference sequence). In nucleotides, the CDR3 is TGTGCCAGCAGCTCACAACGGGAGGGGGCGAGGGCGTCACGAGATACGCAGTATTTT. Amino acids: CASSSQREGARASRDTQYF.

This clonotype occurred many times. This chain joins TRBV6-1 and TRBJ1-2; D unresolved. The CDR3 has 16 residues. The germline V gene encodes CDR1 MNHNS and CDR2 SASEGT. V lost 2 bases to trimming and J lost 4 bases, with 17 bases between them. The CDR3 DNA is TGTGCCAGCAGTGAATTGAAGGTCCCGCCCGTCTATGGCTACACCTTC. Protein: CASSELKVPPVYGYTF.

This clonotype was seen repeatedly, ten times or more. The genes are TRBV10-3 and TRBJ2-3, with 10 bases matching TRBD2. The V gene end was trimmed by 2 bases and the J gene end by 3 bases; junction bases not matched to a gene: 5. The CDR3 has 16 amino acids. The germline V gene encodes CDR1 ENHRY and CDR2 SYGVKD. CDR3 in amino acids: CAISEPTSGVTDTQYF. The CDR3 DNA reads TGTGCCATCAGTGAGCCCACTAGCGGGGTTACAGATACGCAGTATTTT.